A selection of T cell receptor beta chains follows, all from one sample in a study of T cell changes during pregnancy in multiple sclerosis. The table came from immunoSEQ multiplex PCR; TCRdb's copy has only in-frame clones and leaves some out. The profile covers approximately 49,000 clones, with roughly 89% appearing a single time and under 6.5% taken by the ten largest. Material: peripheral blood, obtained after pregnancy. The receptors stem from a female donor in good health, enrolled as a control in a pregnancy study. The CDR3 runs from the conserved cysteine through the conserved F or W. A D gene is named only where the DNA matches it firmly. Clone size, where shown, is once, few, many, or a class for clones that have expanded.

CDR3 protein: CASSLAGALNEKLFF; CDR3 DNA: TGTGCCAGCAGTTTAGCAGGGGCCCTCAATGAAAAACTGTTTTTT; clone size: few; D gene: .; J gene: TRBJ1-4; V gene: TRBV27
CDR3 protein: CASSWGQNYGYTF; CDR3 DNA: TGTGCCAGCAGCTGGGGACAGAATTATGGCTACACCTTC; clone size: .; D gene: TRBD1; J gene: TRBJ1-2; V gene: TRBV5-6
CDR3 protein: CASRLSGLTGELFF; CDR3 DNA: TGTGCCAGCAGACTTAGCGGGCTCACCGGGGAGCTGTTTTTT; clone size: .; D gene: TRBD2; J gene: TRBJ2-2; V gene: TRBV7-3
CDR3 protein: CAISEGTSGKSSYNEQFF; CDR3 DNA: TGTGCCATCAGTGAGGGGACTAGCGGGAAGAGCTCCTACAATGAGCAGTTCTTC; clone size: .; D gene: TRBD2; J gene: TRBJ2-1; V gene: TRBV10-3
CDR3 protein: CASSLLASGGPTDTQYF; CDR3 DNA: TGTGCCAGCAGCTTGTTGGCTAGCGGGGGCCCCACAGATACGCAGTATTTT; clone size: once; D gene: TRBD2; J gene: TRBJ2-3; V gene: TRBV5-6
CDR3 protein: CASSVASGTDTQYF; CDR3 DNA: TGTGCCAGCAGCGTAGCTAGCGGAACAGATACGCAGTATTTT; clone size: .; D gene: TRBD2; J gene: TRBJ2-3; V gene: TRBV9
CDR3 protein: CASSSTRGGPPISEAFF; CDR3 DNA: TGTGCCAGCAGTTCCACTAGAGGGGGACCTCCCATATCTGAAGCTTTCTTT; clone size: once; D gene: .; J gene: TRBJ1-1; V gene: TRBV27
CDR3 protein: CASSLDRGAAKSPYNSPLHF; CDR3 DNA: TGCGCCAGCAGCCTGGACAGGGGGGCGGCCAAATCTCCCTATAATTCACCCCTCCACTTT; clone size: .; D gene: TRBD1; J gene: TRBJ1-6; V gene: TRBV5-1
CDR3 protein: CASSIGTGNTEAFF; CDR3 DNA: TGTGCCAGTAGTATTGGGACAGGGAACACTGAAGCTTTCTTT; clone size: .; D gene: TRBD1; J gene: TRBJ1-1; V gene: TRBV19
CDR3 protein: CASSLAPGGVNYGYTF; CDR3 DNA: TGCGCCAGCAGCTTGGCTCCCGGGGGGGTTAACTATGGCTACACCTTC; clone size: .; D gene: .; J gene: TRBJ1-2; V gene: TRBV5-1
CDR3 protein: CASSLGVGVVNEQFF; CDR3 DNA: TGTGCCAGCAGTTTAGGGGTGGGAGTTGTTAATGAGCAGTTCTTC; clone size: .; D gene: .; J gene: TRBJ2-1; V gene: TRBV28
CDR3 protein: CATCDSPGENTIYF; CDR3 DNA: TGCGCCACCTGTGATTCCCCAGGTGAAAACACCATATATTTT; clone size: .; D gene: .; J gene: TRBJ1-3; V gene: TRBV10-2
CDR3 protein: CASSPGIAEAFF; CDR3 DNA: TGTGCCAGCAGCCCAGGGATCGCTGAAGCTTTCTTT; clone size: .; D gene: .; J gene: TRBJ1-1; V gene: TRBV28
CDR3 protein: CASSLSRLAGGYEQFF; CDR3 DNA: TGTGCCAGCAGTTTGAGTAGGCTAGCGGGAGGGTATGAGCAGTTCTTC; clone size: .; D gene: TRBD2; J gene: TRBJ2-1; V gene: TRBV27
CDR3 protein: CASSLASSPLHF; CDR3 DNA: TGCGCCAGCAGCTTGGCCTCTTCACCCCTCCACTTT; clone size: .; D gene: .; J gene: TRBJ1-6; V gene: TRBV5-1
CDR3 protein: CASSLAGGQETQYF; CDR3 DNA: TGTGCCAGTAGTTTAGCGGGGGGGCAAGAGACCCAGTACTTC; clone size: .; D gene: TRBD2; J gene: TRBJ2-5; V gene: TRBV19
CDR3 protein: CASSLDPGGGAVDTQYF; CDR3 DNA: TGCGCCAGCAGCTTGGATCCTGGCGGGGGGGCAGTAGATACGCAGTATTTT; clone size: .; D gene: TRBD2; J gene: TRBJ2-3; V gene: TRBV5-1
CDR3 protein: CASRRTSGTYEQYF; CDR3 DNA: TGTGCCAGCAGAAGGACTAGCGGGACCTACGAGCAGTACTTC; clone size: .; D gene: TRBD2; J gene: TRBJ2-7; V gene: TRBV2
CDR3 protein: CASSRAGGPVVSTGELFF; CDR3 DNA: TGTGCCAGCAGTCGAGCGGGGGGGCCCGTGGTGAGCACCGGGGAGCTGTTTTTT; clone size: .; D gene: TRBD2; J gene: TRBJ2-2; V gene: TRBV6-4
CDR3 protein: CASSVDRGKANYGYTF; CDR3 DNA: TGTGCCAGCAGCGTAGACAGGGGCAAAGCTAACTATGGCTACACCTTC; clone size: .; D gene: TRBD1; J gene: TRBJ1-2; V gene: TRBV9